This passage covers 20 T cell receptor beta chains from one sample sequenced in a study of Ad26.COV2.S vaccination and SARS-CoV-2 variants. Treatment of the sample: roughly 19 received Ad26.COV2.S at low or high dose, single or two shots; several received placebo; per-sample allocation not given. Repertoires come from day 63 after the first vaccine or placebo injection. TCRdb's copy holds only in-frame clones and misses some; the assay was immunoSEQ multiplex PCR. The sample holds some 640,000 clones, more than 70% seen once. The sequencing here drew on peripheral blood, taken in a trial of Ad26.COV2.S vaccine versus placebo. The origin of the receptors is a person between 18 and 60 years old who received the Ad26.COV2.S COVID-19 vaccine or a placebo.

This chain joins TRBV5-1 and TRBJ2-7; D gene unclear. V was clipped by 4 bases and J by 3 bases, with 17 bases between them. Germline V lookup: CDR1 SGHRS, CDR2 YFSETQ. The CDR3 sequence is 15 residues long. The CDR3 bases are TGCGCCAGCAGCCAGTCGACCACGGCCCTCTACGAGCAGTACTTC. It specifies CASSQSTTALYEQYF.

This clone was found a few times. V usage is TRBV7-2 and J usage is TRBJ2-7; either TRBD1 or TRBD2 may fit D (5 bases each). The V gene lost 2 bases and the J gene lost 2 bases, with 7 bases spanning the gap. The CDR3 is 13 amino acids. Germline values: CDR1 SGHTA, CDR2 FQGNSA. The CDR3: CASSLQGPYEQYF. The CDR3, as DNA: TGTGCCAGCAGCTTACAGGGACCCTACGAGCAGTACTTC.

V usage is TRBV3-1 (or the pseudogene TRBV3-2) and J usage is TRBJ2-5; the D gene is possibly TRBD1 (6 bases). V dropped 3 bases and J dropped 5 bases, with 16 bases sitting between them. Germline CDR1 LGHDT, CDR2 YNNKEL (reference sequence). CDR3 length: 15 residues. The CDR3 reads CASSHSRGQWETQYF. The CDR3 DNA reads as TGTGCCAGCAGCCATTCCCGGGGACAATGGGAGACCCAGTACTTC.

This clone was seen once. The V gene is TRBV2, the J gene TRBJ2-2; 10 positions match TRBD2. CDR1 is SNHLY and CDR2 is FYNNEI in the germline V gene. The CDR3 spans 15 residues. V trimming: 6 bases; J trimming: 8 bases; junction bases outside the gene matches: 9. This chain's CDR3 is CASRLGLANPGELFF. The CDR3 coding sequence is TGTGCCAGCAGACTGGGACTAGCGAATCCGGGGGAGCTGTTTTTT.

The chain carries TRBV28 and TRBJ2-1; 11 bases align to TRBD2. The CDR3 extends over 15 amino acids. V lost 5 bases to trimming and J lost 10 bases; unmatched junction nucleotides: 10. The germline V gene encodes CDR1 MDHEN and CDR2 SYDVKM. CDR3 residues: CASSVDSGRGWEQFF. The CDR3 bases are TGTGCCAGCAGTGTCGATAGCGGGAGGGGATGGGAGCAGTTCTTC.

The CDR3 nucleotides are TGTGCCAGCAGCCAAGTTAAACAGGGCCACAACGCAACTAATGAAAAACTGTTTTTT. Protein: CASSQVKQGHNATNEKLFF. The J gene is TRBJ1-4, the V gene TRBV3-1 (or the pseudogene TRBV3-2), with D possibly being TRBD1 (6 bases). In germline, CDR1 is LGHDT, CDR2 YNNKEL (reference sequence). CDR3 length: 19 amino acids. Trimming removed 1 base from V and 0 bases from J, with 18 bases in between.

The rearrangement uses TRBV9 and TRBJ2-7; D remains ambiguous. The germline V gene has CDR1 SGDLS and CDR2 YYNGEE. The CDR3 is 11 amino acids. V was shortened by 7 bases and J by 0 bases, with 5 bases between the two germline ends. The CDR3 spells CASASSYEQYF. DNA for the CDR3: TGTGCCAGCGCGAGCTCCTACGAGCAGTACTTC.

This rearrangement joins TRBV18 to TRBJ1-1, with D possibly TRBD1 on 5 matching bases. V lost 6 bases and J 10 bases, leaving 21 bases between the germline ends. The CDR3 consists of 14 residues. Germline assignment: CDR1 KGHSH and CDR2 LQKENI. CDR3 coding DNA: TGTGCCAGCTCCTCGCCGGGGACGGTGATTAGAGCTTTCTTT. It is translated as CASSSPGTVIRAFF.

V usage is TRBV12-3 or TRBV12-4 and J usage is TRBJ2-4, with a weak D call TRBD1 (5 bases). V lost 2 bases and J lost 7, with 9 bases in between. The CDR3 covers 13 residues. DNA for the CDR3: TGTGCCAGCAGTTTAAAAGGGGCCAACATTCAGTACTTC. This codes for CASSLKGANIQYF.

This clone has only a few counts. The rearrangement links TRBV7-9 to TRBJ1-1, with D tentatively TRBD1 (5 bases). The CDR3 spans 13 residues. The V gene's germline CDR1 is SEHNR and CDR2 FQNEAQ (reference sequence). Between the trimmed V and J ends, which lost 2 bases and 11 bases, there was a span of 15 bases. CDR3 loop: CASSLWPGPDAFF. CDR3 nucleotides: TGTGCCAGCAGCTTATGGCCAGGGCCCGACGCTTTCTTT.

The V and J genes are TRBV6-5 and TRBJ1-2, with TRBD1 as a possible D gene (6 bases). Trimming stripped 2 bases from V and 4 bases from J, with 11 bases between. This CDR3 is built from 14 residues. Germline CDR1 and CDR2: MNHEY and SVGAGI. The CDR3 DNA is TGTGCCAGCAGTTACCCAGGGGCGCCCTATGGCTACACCTTC. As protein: CASSYPGAPYGYTF.

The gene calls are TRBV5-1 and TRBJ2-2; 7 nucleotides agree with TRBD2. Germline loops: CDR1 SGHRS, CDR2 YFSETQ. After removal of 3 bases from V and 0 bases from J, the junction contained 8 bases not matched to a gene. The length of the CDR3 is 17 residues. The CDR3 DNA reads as TGCGCCAGCAGCTCCCCTACTAGCGAAGCGAACACCGGGGAGCTGTTTTTT. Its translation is CASSSPTSEANTGELFF.

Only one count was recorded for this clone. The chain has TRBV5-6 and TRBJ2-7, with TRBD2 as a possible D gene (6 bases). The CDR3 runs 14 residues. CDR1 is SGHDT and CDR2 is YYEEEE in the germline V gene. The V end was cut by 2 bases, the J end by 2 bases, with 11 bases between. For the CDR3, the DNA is TGTGCCAGCAGCTTTTGGGACTTAACCTACGAGCAGTACTTC. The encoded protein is CASSFWDLTYEQYF.

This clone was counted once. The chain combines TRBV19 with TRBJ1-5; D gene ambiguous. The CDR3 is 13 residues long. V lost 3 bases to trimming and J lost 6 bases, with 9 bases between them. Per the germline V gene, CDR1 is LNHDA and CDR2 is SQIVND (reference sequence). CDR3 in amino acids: CASSMDFRQPQHF. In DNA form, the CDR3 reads TGTGCCAGTAGTATGGATTTCCGTCAGCCCCAGCATTTT.

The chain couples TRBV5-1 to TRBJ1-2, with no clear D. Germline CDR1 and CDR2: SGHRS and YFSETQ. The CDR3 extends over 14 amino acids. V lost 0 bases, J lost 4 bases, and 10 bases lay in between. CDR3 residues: CASSLEAELYGYTF. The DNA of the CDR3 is TGCGCCAGCAGCTTGGAGGCAGAGCTCTATGGCTACACCTTC.

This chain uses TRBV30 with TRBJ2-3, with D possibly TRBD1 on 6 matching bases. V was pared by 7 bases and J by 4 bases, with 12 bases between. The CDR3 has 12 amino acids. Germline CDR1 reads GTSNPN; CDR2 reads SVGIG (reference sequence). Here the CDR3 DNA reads TGTGCCTACTCAGGGGTGGCAGATACGCAGTATTTT. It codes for CAYSGVADTQYF.

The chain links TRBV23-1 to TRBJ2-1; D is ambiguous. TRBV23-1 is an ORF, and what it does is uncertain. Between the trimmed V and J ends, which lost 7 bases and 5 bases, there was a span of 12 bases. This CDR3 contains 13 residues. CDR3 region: CASKYCRDNEQFF. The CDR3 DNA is TGCGCCAGCAAATATTGTAGGGACAATGAGCAGTTCTTC.

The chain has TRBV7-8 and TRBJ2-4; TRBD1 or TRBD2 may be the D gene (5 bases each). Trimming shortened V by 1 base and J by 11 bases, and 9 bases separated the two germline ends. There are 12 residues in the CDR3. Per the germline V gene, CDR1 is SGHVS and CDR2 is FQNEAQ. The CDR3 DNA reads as TGTGCCAGCAGCTTAGGGGACCTCCTTCAGTACTTC. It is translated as CASSLGDLLQYF.

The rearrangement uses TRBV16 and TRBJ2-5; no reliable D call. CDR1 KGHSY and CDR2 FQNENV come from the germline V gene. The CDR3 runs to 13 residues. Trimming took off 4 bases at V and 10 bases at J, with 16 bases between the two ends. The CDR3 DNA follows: TGTGCCAGCAGCCTTTCATGGGCGAAGATCCAGTACTTC. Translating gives CASSLSWAKIQYF.

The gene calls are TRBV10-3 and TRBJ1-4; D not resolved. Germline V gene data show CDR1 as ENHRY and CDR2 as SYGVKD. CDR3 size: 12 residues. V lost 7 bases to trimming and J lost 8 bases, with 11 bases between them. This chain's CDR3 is CAIKQPGEKLFF. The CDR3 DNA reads TGTGCCATCAAACAGCCGGGCGAAAAACTGTTTTTT.